These 27 T cell receptor beta chains came from one sample sequenced in a study of PD-1 blockade in classical Hodgkin lymphoma. Method: immunoSEQ multiplex PCR; TCRdb's copy keeps in-frame clones and lacks some. The table shows around 15,000 clones, with about four fifths occurring only once. Described time point: cycle 4 day 1 (C4D1), after more than 5 weeks of nivolumab. There was relapse after autologous stem cell transplantation in every patient, and there was variation in brentuximab vedotin exposure. Source: peripheral blood mononuclear cells (PBMCs), taken before the fourth cycle of nivolumab. These receptor sequences come from a human donor with classical Hodgkin lymphoma.

The CDR3 sequence is CASSQTHRDPSSYNSPLHF. Written as DNA, the CDR3 is TGCGCCAGCAGTCAAACACACAGGGACCCAAGCTCCTATAATTCACCCCTCCACTTT. This sequence joins TRBV23-1 and TRBJ1-6; perhaps TRBD1 as D (6 bases). TRBV23-1 is an ORF, with its function uncertain. Deletions cut 2 bases from V and 0 bases from J, with 17 bases between. The CDR3 runs 19 residues.

The chain employs TRBV5-1 and TRBJ2-7; D perhaps matches TRBD1 (5 bases). Germline-derived CDR1 and CDR2 are SGHRS and YFSETQ. This CDR3 has 13 residues. The V and J ends lost 4 bases and 4 bases respectively, with 12 bases between them. The CDR3 DNA reads TGCGCCAGCAGCCTACAGGAGTCATACGAGCAGTACTTC. Its translation: CASSLQESYEQYF. Combining the CDR3 with reference TRBV5-1 and TRBJ2-7 gives the whole variable domain KAGVTQTPRYLIKTRGQQVTLSCSPISGHRSVSWYQQTPGQGLQFLFEYFSETQRNKGNFPGRFSGRQFSNSRSEMNVSTLELGDSALYLCASSLQESYEQYFGPGTRLTVT.

The rearrangement joins TRBV6-6 to TRBJ1-4; D perhaps matches TRBD1 (6 bases). CDR3 length equals 13 residues. Germline loops: CDR1 MNHNY, CDR2 SVGAGI (reference sequence). V lost 6 bases and J lost 8, with 13 bases in between. The DNA of the CDR3 is TGTGCCAGCAGGAGCGACAGGACGGAAAAACTGTTTTTT. Translating it yields CASRSDRTEKLFF.

The J gene is TRBJ2-1, the V gene TRBV11-2; possibly TRBD2 for D (6 bases). Trimming cost V 1 base and J 9 bases, with 16 bases left between them. The germline V gene has CDR1 SGHAT and CDR2 FQNNGV. The CDR3 is 15 amino acids. The CDR3 loop reads CASSLGSGGIGEQFF. The DNA of the CDR3 is TGTGCCAGCAGCTTAGGCTCCGGGGGTATAGGTGAGCAGTTCTTC.

The V and J genes are TRBV5-1 and TRBJ1-2; D gene unclear. CDR1 and CDR2 from the germline V gene are SGHRS and YFSETQ. This CDR3 comprises 12 residues. V was pared by 0 bases and J by 8 bases, with 8 bases between. Here the CDR3 reads CASSLDGYGYTF. CDR3 sequence (DNA): TGCGCCAGCAGCTTGGATGGGTACGGCTACACCTTC.

The genes are TRBV9 and TRBJ2-2, with TRBD1 matching over 8 bases. This CDR3 is 16 amino acids long. The J segment lost 0 bases and the V segment lost 3 bases, leaving 4 bases of the junction unmatched. Germline loops: CDR1 SGDLS, CDR2 YYNGEE. CDR3: CASSETGAPNTGELFF. CDR3 nucleotide sequence: TGTGCCAGCAGCGAGACAGGGGCTCCGAACACCGGGGAGCTGTTTTTT.

The V and J genes are TRBV4-3 and TRBJ1-5; D gene ambiguous. The CDR3 loop spans 17 amino acids. V lost 0 bases to trimming and J lost 6 bases, with 18 bases between them. Germline V gives CDR1 LGHNA, CDR2 YSLEER. CDR3 nucleotides: TGCGCCAGCAGCCAAGATTGGGTAGGACCTATGGGTCAGCCCCAGCATTTT. Its translation: CASSQDWVGPMGQPQHF.

The count of this clone is one. V is TRBV18 and J is TRBJ1-2, with TRBD1 as a possible D gene (5 bases). V was trimmed by 6 bases and J by 10 bases, leaving 21 bases between them. Germline CDR1 KGHSH, CDR2 LQKENI. This CDR3 region has 14 residues. CDR3 bases: TGTGCCAGCTCCAACCCTCACTGGGCCAGGGCCTACACCTTC. Protein sequence: CASSNPHWARAYTF. Full variable domain (remainder filled in from reference TRBV18 and TRBJ1-2): NAGVMQNPRHLVRRRGQEARLRCSPMKGHSHVYWYRQLPEEGLKFMVYLQKENIIDESGMPKERFSAEFPKEGPSILRIQQVVRGDSAAYFCASSNPHWARAYTFGSGTRLTVV.

V is TRBV19 and J is TRBJ1-6, with D possibly TRBD1 on 5 matching bases. Trimming removed 5 bases from V and 7 bases from J, with 9 bases in between. From germline, CDR1 is LNHDA and CDR2 SQIVND (reference sequence). The CDR3 sequence is 13 residues long. The CDR3 DNA reads as TGTGCCAGTAGTGTGGGGGGAAATTCACCCCTCCACTTT. This sequence encodes CASSVGGNSPLHF.

This chain uses TRBV7-8 with TRBJ1-3, with 7 bases fitting TRBD1. The CDR3 length is 16 residues. V lost 3 bases to trimming and J lost 0 bases; unmatched junction nucleotides: 5. The germline V gene encodes CDR1 SGHVS and CDR2 FQNEAQ. This CDR3 is CASSLTGLASGNTIYF. In nucleotides, the CDR3 is TGTGCCAGCAGCTTGACAGGGCTAGCCTCTGGAAACACCATATATTTT.

This clone was seen only a few times. The J gene is TRBJ2-3, the V gene TRBV5-5; D uncertain. Trimming shortened V by 0 bases and J by 5 bases, and 4 bases separated the two germline ends. CDR3 size: 12 residues. The V gene's germline CDR1 is SGHKS and CDR2 YYEKEE (reference sequence). CDR3 sequence reads: CASSLVLDTQYF. CDR3 in DNA: TGTGCCAGCAGCTTGGTTTTAGATACGCAGTATTTT.

J is TRBJ2-7 and V is TRBV27; 8 nucleotides align to TRBD2. V lost 5 bases and J lost 2; bases outside the gene matches: 14. The CDR3 runs 17 residues. Per the germline V gene, CDR1 is MNHEY and CDR2 is SMNVEV (reference sequence). The CDR3 DNA reads TGTGCCAGCAGTCCCTTTCCTACTAGCGGTGTGACCTACGAGCAGTACTTC. It specifies CASSPFPTSGVTYEQYF.

The chain combines TRBV4-1 with TRBJ2-7; the match to TRBD2 covers 13 bases. V gave up 0 bases and J gave up 4 bases; unmatched junction bases: 12. Germline assignment: CDR1 MGHRA and CDR2 YSYEKL. The CDR3 spans 19 residues. In DNA form, the CDR3 reads TGCGCCAGCAGCCAAGATCGGCCCGAGACTAGCGGGGGGTCATACGAGCAGTACTTC. It translates to CASSQDRPETSGGSYEQYF.

V gene TRBV14 combines with J gene TRBJ1-3, with D tentatively TRBD1 (5 bases). V lost 1 base and J lost 0, with 10 bases in between. Germline V gives CDR1 SGHDN, CDR2 FVKESK. The CDR3 extends over 16 amino acids. CDR3 nucleotide sequence: TGTGCCAGCAGCCAAGTGGGGGGAAGCTCTGGAAACACCATATATTTT. It is translated as CASSQVGGSSGNTIYF.

This clone has only one observation. The rearrangement links TRBV7-9 to TRBJ1-4; tentatively, D is TRBD1 (6 bases). CDR1 and CDR2 (germline): SEHNR, FQNEAQ (reference sequence). The ends were cut back, 1 base at V and 1 base at J, with 7 bases in the middle. This CDR3 comprises 15 residues. CDR3 loop: CASSLGGGTNEKLFF. The CDR3 DNA is TGTGCCAGCAGCTTAGGAGGGGGAACTAATGAAAAACTGTTTTTT.

This chain joins TRBV7-2 and TRBJ2-7; D might be TRBD1 or TRBD2, each matching 7 bases. The germline CDR1 and CDR2 sequences are SGHTA and FQGNSA. The ends were cut back, 1 base at V and 6 bases at J, with 16 bases in the middle. The CDR3 runs to 15 residues. The CDR3 DNA sequence: TGTGCCAGCAGCTTAGGTCAGGGGGGGGCGATCGAGCAGTACTTC. Amino acid sequence: CASSLGQGGAIEQYF. Filled out from reference TRBV7-2 and TRBJ2-7, the complete variable domain reads GAGVSQSPSNKVTEKGKDVELRCDPISGHTALYWYRQSLGQGLEFLIYFQGNSAPDKSGLPSDRFSAERTGGSVSTLTIQRTQQEDSAVYLCASSLGQGGAIEQYFGPGTRLTVT.

This clone was found a few times. The V and J genes are TRBV18 and TRBJ1-1; no definite D call. Germline CDR1 is KGHSH and CDR2 is LQKENI. V lost 3 bases, J lost 11 bases, and 10 bases lay in between. The CDR3 length is 11 residues. The CDR3 region has the DNA TGTGCCAGCTCACCGGGCTTTGTGGCTTTCTTT. It codes for CASSPGFVAFF.

V is TRBV7-9 and J is TRBJ1-6, with TRBD1 matching over 7 bases. Germline V gene lookup returns CDR1 SEHNR and CDR2 FQNEAQ (reference sequence). The CDR3 contains 15 residues. The V gene end was trimmed by 2 bases and the J gene end by 7 bases; junction bases not matched to a gene: 5. The DNA of the CDR3 is TGTGCCAGCAGCTTATTAAGGGGGCCGAATTCACCCCTCCACTTT. Protein sequence: CASSLLRGPNSPLHF. Based on the CDR3 plus reference TRBV7-9 and TRBJ1-6, the full variable domain is DTGVSQNPRHKITKRGQNVTFRCDPISEHNRLYWYRQTLGQGPEFLTYFQNEAQLEKSRLLSDRFSAERPKGSFSTLEIQRTEQGDSAMYLCASSLLRGPNSPLHFGNGTRLTVT.

This clone has only a few counts. The gene calls are TRBV21-1 and TRBJ2-1. TRBV21-1 is reported as a pseudogene. The CDR3 length is 11 residues. The CDR3 DNA is TGTGCCAGCAGCAAGGGATATGAGCAGTTCTTC. Its translation: CASSKGYEQFF.

This rearrangement joins TRBV5-1 to TRBJ2-7, with D possibly being TRBD1 (6 bases). CDR1 SGHRS and CDR2 YFSETQ come from the germline V gene. V lost 0 bases to trimming and J lost 3 bases, with 7 bases between them. The CDR3 is made up of 13 amino acids. CDR3 sequence (DNA): TGCGCCAGCAGCTTGGGGGGACACTACGAGCAGTACTTC. It translates to CASSLGGHYEQYF. The entire variable domain, with the rest obtained from reference TRBV5-1 and TRBJ2-7, is as follows: KAGVTQTPRYLIKTRGQQVTLSCSPISGHRSVSWYQQTPGQGLQFLFEYFSETQRNKGNFPGRFSGRQFSNSRSEMNVSTLELGDSALYLCASSLGGHYEQYFGPGTRLTVT.

V and J are TRBV19 and TRBJ1-2; TRBD1 is a possible D gene (5 bases). The CDR3 covers 14 residues. V lost 4 bases, J lost 4 bases, and 13 bases lay in between. Looked up from germline, CDR1 is LNHDA and CDR2 is SQIVND (reference sequence). The CDR3 loop reads CASSTYRTRYGYTF. CDR3 in DNA: TGTGCCAGTAGTACATACAGGACCCGCTATGGCTACACCTTC.

The chain employs TRBV6-5 and TRBJ1-6, with D hard to call. The CDR3 consists of 12 residues. V lost 6 bases to trimming and J lost 6 bases, with 6 bases between them. Germline V gene lookup returns CDR1 MNHEY and CDR2 SVGAGI. The CDR3 bases are TGTGCCAGCAGGGAGGGTAATTCACCCCTCCACTTT. Translated, it gives CASREGNSPLHF.

The chain is built from TRBV4-2 and TRBJ2-3; D call uncertain. Looked up from germline, CDR1 is LGHNA and CDR2 is YNFKEQ. Trimming shortened V by 0 bases and J by 3 bases, and 13 bases separated the two germline ends. This CDR3 contains 16 residues. Written as DNA, the CDR3 is TGTGCCAGCAGCCAAGAAAGAAAAGACGGAACAGATACGCAGTATTTT. Its translation: CASSQERKDGTDTQYF.

The genes are TRBV4-3 and TRBJ2-3; maybe TRBD1 (6 bases). Trimming took off 0 bases at V and 0 bases at J, with 13 bases between the two ends. Germline assignment: CDR1 LGHNA and CDR2 YSLEER. The length of the CDR3 is 17 residues. The CDR3 region has the DNA TGCGCCAGCAGCCAAGACCGGACAGCTTATAGCACAGATACGCAGTATTTT. It codes for CASSQDRTAYSTDTQYF.

V usage is TRBV7-9 and J usage is TRBJ2-3, with TRBD1 matching 7 bases. The CDR3 is 14 residues long. The ends lost 7 bases at V and 3 bases at J; junction bases unmatched: 7. Per the germline V gene, CDR1 is SEHNR and CDR2 is FQNEAQ (reference sequence). The CDR3 is CASKRDSFTDTQYF. The CDR3 nucleotides are TGTGCCAGCAAGAGGGACAGTTTTACAGATACGCAGTATTTT.

This clone was seen just once. This chain connects TRBV7-9 to TRBJ1-6; D is ambiguous. Germline V lookup: CDR1 SEHNR, CDR2 FQNEAQ (reference sequence). Between the trimmed V and J ends, which lost 1 base and 7 bases, there was a span of 5 bases. The CDR3 length is 13 residues. The CDR3, as DNA: TGTGCCAGCAGCTTAGTTATGAATTCACCCCTCCACTTT. Encoded protein: CASSLVMNSPLHF.

The chain recombines TRBV6-4 with TRBJ2-7; 11 nucleotides match TRBD2. The germline CDR1 and CDR2 sequences are MRHNA and SNTAGT. V lost 7 bases and J lost 7; bases outside the gene matches: 6. The CDR3 extends over 13 amino acids. DNA for the CDR3: TGTGCCAGCATAGCGGGGGGGCCGTGGGAGCAGTACTTC. This gives the protein CASIAGGPWEQYF.